The 26 T cell receptor beta chains given below trace back to one sample, sequenced in a study of T cell repertoires in cytomegalovirus infection (dated by TCRdb to the late 2010s). Sequencing took place on an Illumina HiSeq 1500. TCRdb reworked the public reads: Q25 trimming with fastp, MiXCR clone assembly, productive beta chains retained. Merged by CDR3 protein, the rows form single entries marked with the most common genes and DNA. Within this sample are roughly 300,000 distinct CDR3 sequences, with more than 20% of them counted one time only. Clones ranked in the top ten supply about 15% of the sample. The sequencing sample was made of PBMCs. All receptors derive from a human donor in good health (CMV status not recorded). Some clones in this sample may be carry-over from other donors' samples.

The V call is TRBV6-2 or TRBV6-3, the J call TRBJ2-7; TRBD1 matches 8 bases. In germline, CDR1 is MNHEY, CDR2 SVGEGT. The CDR3 is 14 residues long. J lost 6 bases, V lost 6 bases, and 10 bases had no gene match. CDR3 protein: CASSYPRDRSEQYF. The CDR3 nucleotides read TGTGCCAGCAGCTACCCCCGGGACAGGAGCGAGCAGTACTTC.

This clonotype was picked up a small number of times. The chain employs TRBV12-3 or TRBV12-4 and TRBJ1-3, with a tentative D call TRBD1 (5 bases). V was shortened by 9 bases and J by 0 bases, with 9 bases between the two germline ends. The CDR3 covers 13 residues. As DNA, the CDR3 is TGTGCCAGGGGGACGGACTCTGGAAACACCATATATTTT. It encodes CARGTDSGNTIYF.

This clonotype has only a few counts. V usage is TRBV29-1 and J usage is TRBJ2-7; 12 bases align to TRBD1. With 1 base clipped from V and 6 bases from J, the junction kept 4 bases outside the gene matches. The CDR3 runs 14 residues. Germline CDR1 and CDR2: SQVTM and ANQGSEA. The CDR3 DNA is TGCAGCGTTGAAGCGCCGGGACAGGGGGCCGAGCAGTACTTC. Amino acids: CSVEAPGQGAEQYF.

The chain combines TRBV29-1 with TRBJ1-3, with TRBD1 matching over 7 bases. CDR1 and CDR2 (germline): SQVTM, ANQGSEA. The CDR3 covers 17 residues. Germline trimming cut 0 bases from V and 0 bases from J; bases unmatched to any gene: 8. The CDR3 DNA reads as TGCAGCGTTGAAGACGGACAGGCAGAGAGCTCTGGAAACACCATATATTTT. This encodes CSVEDGQAESSGNTIYF. Combining the CDR3 with reference TRBV29-1 and TRBJ1-3 gives the whole variable domain SAVISQKPSRDICQRGTSLTIQCQVDSQVTMMFWYRQQPGQSLTLIATANQGSEATYESGFVIDKFPISRPNLTFSTLTVSNMSPEDSSIYLCSVEDGQAESSGNTIYFGEGSWLTVV.

The chain carries TRBV7-2 and TRBJ1-2; no firm D call. The CDR3 consists of 14 residues. The ends were cut back, 0 bases at V and 11 bases at J, with 16 bases in the middle. Germline V CDR1 and CDR2: SGHTA, FQGNSA. The CDR3 sequence: CASSLATALLGYTF. The CDR3 DNA reads TGTGCCAGCAGCTTAGCCACAGCCCTTTTGGGGTACACCTTC.

This clonotype was recorded a few times. One junction end disagrees with the germline gene, perhaps due to a read error. This chain joins TRBV2 and TRBJ2-5; weak D call: TRBD2 (7 bases). CDR1 and CDR2 from the germline V gene are SNHLY and FYNNEI. This CDR3 is 15 amino acids long. This CDR3 reads CASRERRGGLETQYF. As DNA, the CDR3 is TGTGCCAGCCGTGAAAGGAGGGGGGGCCTAGAGACCCAGTACTTC.

This clonotype was found once. This sequence joins TRBV28 and TRBJ2-7; D is possibly TRBD1 (6 bases). The CDR3 extends over 17 amino acids. The V gene lost 3 bases and the J gene lost 7 bases, with 25 bases spanning the gap. Germline values: CDR1 MDHEN, CDR2 SYDVKM. In DNA, the CDR3 is TGTGCCAGCAGTTTGTTAGGGGGTGACTCGAACCTTGGAGAGCAGTACTTC. It specifies CASSLLGGDSNLGEQYF.

This clonotype has at least ten counts. The chain links TRBV7-2 to TRBJ2-1, with D perhaps being TRBD1 or TRBD2 (5 bases each). The CDR3 spans 15 residues. V lost 3 bases and J 8 bases, leaving 17 bases between the germline ends. Germline CDR1 reads SGHTA; CDR2 reads FQGNSA. The CDR3 bases are TGTGCCAGCAGCTTGGACTCCCCAGGGCTCGATGAGCAGTTCTTC. It specifies CASSLDSPGLDEQFF.

This clonotype was found a few times. This rearrangement joins TRBV27 to TRBJ2-7, with unresolved D. Germline lookup yields CDR1 MNHEY and CDR2 SMNVEV (reference sequence). This CDR3 is built from 11 residues. The V end was cut by 6 bases, the J end by 5 bases, with 8 bases between. The CDR3 coding sequence is TGTGCCAGCAGCCGTGGGGACGAGCAGTACTTC. Protein product: CASSRGDEQYF.

This clonotype was found a few times. The chain uses TRBV24-1 and TRBJ2-3; D might be TRBD2 (6 bases). CDR3 length: 16 residues. V lost 1 base, J lost 2 bases, and 12 bases lay in between. Germline assignment: CDR1 KGHDR and CDR2 SFDVKD. CDR3 region: CATSDFGPGVTDTQYF. CDR3 in DNA: TGTGCCACCAGTGATTTCGGCCCGGGGGTCACAGATACGCAGTATTTT.

The V gene is TRBV18, the J gene TRBJ2-3; the D gene could be TRBD1 or TRBD2 (5 bases each). Trimming cost V 6 bases and J 5 bases, with 15 bases left between them. The CDR3 covers 14 residues. Per germline, CDR1 KGHSH and CDR2 LQKENI. CDR3 in DNA: TGTGCCAGCTCCCAAGGGACCACCCGAGATACGCAGTATTTT. It translates to CASSQGTTRDTQYF.

This clonotype was observed many times. The chain combines TRBV7-2 with TRBJ2-5; D is perhaps TRBD2 (5 bases). The ends were cut back, 1 base at V and 0 bases at J, with 12 bases in the middle. The germline gives CDR1 SGHTA, CDR2 FQGNSA. This CDR3 has 16 residues. The DNA for the CDR3 is TGTGCCAGCAGCTTAGAGGCTAGCAGGTACCAAGAGACCCAGTACTTC. The encoded protein is CASSLEASRYQETQYF.

V usage is TRBV28 and J usage is TRBJ2-7; D may correspond to TRBD1 or TRBD2 (5 bases each). Germline values: CDR1 MDHEN, CDR2 SYDVKM. Between the trimmed V and J ends, which lost 5 bases and 5 bases, there was a span of 7 bases. CDR3 length equals 11 residues. CDR3 in amino acids: CASSPGHEQYF. The DNA of the CDR3 is TGTGCCAGCAGTCCGGGGCACGAGCAGTACTTC.

This clonotype showed up many times. This rearrangement joins TRBV7-8 to TRBJ2-3; TRBD2 agrees at 7 bases. CDR3 size: 15 residues. The germline V gene has CDR1 SGHVS and CDR2 FQNEAQ. After removal of 2 bases from V and 1 base from J, the junction contained 3 bases not matched to a gene. CDR3 sequence reads: CASSLIAGGTDTQYF. The CDR3 DNA sequence: TGTGCCAGCAGCTTAATAGCGGGCGGCACAGATACGCAGTATTTT.

CDR3 sequence: CASSLNGNYEQYF. Here the CDR3 DNA reads TGTGCCAGCAGCTTAAATGGCAACTACGAGCAGTACTTC. This chain connects TRBV7-3 to TRBJ2-7; D remains ambiguous. The germline V gene encodes CDR1 SGHTA and CDR2 FQGTGA. This CDR3 has 13 residues. With 1 base removed from V and 3 bases from J, the gap between germline ends came to 7 bases.

V gene TRBV7-2 combines with J gene TRBJ1-5; 7 bases are a match to TRBD1. Losses at the gene ends were 5 bases for V and 1 base for J; bases not matched to a gene: 5. This CDR3 has 15 amino acids. Germline V lookup: CDR1 SGHTA, CDR2 FQGNSA. CDR3 sequence reads: CASSQGGTSNQPQHF. The CDR3 DNA follows: TGTGCCAGCAGCCAGGGGGGAACGAGCAATCAGCCCCAGCATTTT.

This clonotype was seen at least ten times. The chain recombines TRBV7-2 with TRBJ1-1; 8 bases are a match to TRBD1. This CDR3 is 13 amino acids long. CDR1 is SGHTA and CDR2 is FQGNSA in the germline V gene. V was clipped by 6 bases and J by 4 bases; unmatched bases: 4. The CDR3, as DNA: TGTGCCAGCAGGGAAACAGGGGGCACTGAAGCTTTCTTT. Translated: CASRETGGTEAFF.

The chain carries TRBV28 and TRBJ1-1; D gene ambiguous. CDR1 and CDR2 from the germline V gene are MDHEN and SYDVKM. This CDR3 region has 14 residues. Trimming left V 3 bases short and J 1 base short, with 9 bases between. The DNA for the CDR3 is TGTGCCAGCAGTTTGATGGCGGAGAACACTGAAGCTTTCTTT. Protein: CASSLMAENTEAFF.

This clonotype was observed a handful of times. This sequence joins TRBV20-1 and TRBJ1-1; TRBD1 matches 7 bases. The CDR3 totals 13 residues. Per the germline V gene, CDR1 is DFQATT and CDR2 is SNEGSKA (reference sequence). With 2 bases clipped from V and 6 bases from J, the junction kept 6 bases outside the gene matches. CDR3 coding DNA: TGCAGTGCTAGACGTACAGGGGTCTCTGAAGCTTTCTTT. This translates into CSARRTGVSEAFF.

This clonotype showed up many times. CDR3 coding DNA: TGTGCCAGCAGCTTAGCGTCGGACAGCGTTGGGGCCAACGTCCTGACTTTC. It codes for CASSLASDSVGANVLTF. V usage is TRBV7-9 and J usage is TRBJ2-6; TRBD1 might be the D (6 bases). This CDR3 contains 17 residues. The germline V and J ends were trimmed by 0 bases and 3 bases, with 12 bases remaining between them. Germline V CDR1 and CDR2: SEHNR, FQNEAQ (reference sequence). Full variable domain (missing parts from reference TRBV7-9 and TRBJ2-6): DTGVSQNPRHKITKRGQNVTFRCDPISEHNRLYWYRQTLGQGPEFLTYFQNEAQLEKSRLLSDRFSAERPKGSFSTLEIQRTEQGDSAMYLCASSLASDSVGANVLTFGAGSRLTVL.

V usage is TRBV6-5 and J usage is TRBJ2-7; the D gene is possibly TRBD1 (6 bases). The CDR3 runs 16 residues. With 1 base removed from V and 7 bases from J, the gap between germline ends came to 20 bases. Looked up from germline, CDR1 is MNHEY and CDR2 is SVGAGI. The CDR3 DNA is TGTGCCAGCAGTTACTTCGACAGGAGCCCCCTGGGGGAGCAGTACTTC. It encodes CASSYFDRSPLGEQYF.

This clonotype was found a few times. The J gene is TRBJ2-1, the V gene TRBV29-1; TRBD2 agrees at 9 bases. CDR3 size: 14 residues. CDR1 is SQVTM, CDR2 ANQGSEA, per germline. V shed 7 bases and J 6 bases; nucleotides not matched to a gene: 10. CDR3 DNA sequence: TGCAGCGGTTCCGCAGCGGGAGGACCCAATGAGCAGTTCTTC. This translates into CSGSAAGGPNEQFF.

The gene calls are TRBV7-3 and TRBJ2-1; D call uncertain. CDR1 and CDR2 from the germline V gene are SGHTA and FQGTGA. The CDR3 sequence is 15 residues long. Trimming pared 5 bases from V and 0 bases from J, leaving 11 bases between. The CDR3 bases are TGTGCCAGCAGCCCGGACGGGTACTCCTACAATGAGCAGTTCTTC. This sequence encodes CASSPDGYSYNEQFF.

The chain couples TRBV29-1 to TRBJ2-7, with D perhaps TRBD1 (6 bases). CDR1 is SQVTM, CDR2 ANQGSEA, per germline. V lost 4 bases and J 0 bases, leaving 16 bases between the germline ends. The CDR3 is made up of 15 amino acids. In DNA, the CDR3 is TGCAGCGTTGGCGTTTACAGGGTCGGCTCCTACGAGCAGTACTTC. Translating it yields CSVGVYRVGSYEQYF.

The V gene is TRBV29-1, the J gene TRBJ2-1, with 8 bases aligning to TRBD1. The CDR3 loop spans 14 amino acids. Germline V gives CDR1 SQVTM, CDR2 ANQGSEA. The trim removed 4 bases at V and 3 bases at J, leaving 5 bases unmatched. CDR3 in DNA: TGCAGCGTTGGAGGGACAGGCCTCTACAATGAGCAGTTCTTC. As protein: CSVGGTGLYNEQFF.

As for this clonotype: A much bigger clone sits one base away, suggesting this may be a read error. The chain employs TRBV6-1 and TRBJ1-6, with no clear D. The CDR3 has 18 amino acids. Germline CDR1 is MNHNS and CDR2 is SASEGT. In DNA, the CDR3 is TGTGCCAGCAGCCCAGATGCGGGCATAAACACCTATAATCCACCCCTCCACTTT. Translation: CASSPDAGINTYNPPLHF.